The rows below give T cell receptor beta chains drawn from one sample of a study of blood T cell repertoires in COVID-19. Method: immunoSEQ multiplex PCR; TCRdb's copy keeps in-frame clones and lacks some. Of tens of thousands of clones listed, 70% to 85% are singletons. Sequenced material: peripheral blood. These TCRs come from a human donor in a cohort sampled during active COVID-19. The CDR3 runs from the conserved cysteine through the conserved F or W.

cdr3_length	v_call	j_call	cdr3_aa
12	TRBV28	TRBJ1-3	CASLSSGNTIYF
14	TRBV18	TRBJ1-6	CASSPGGADSPLHF
16	TRBV28	TRBJ1-4	CASSTLSGTGNEKLFF
15	TRBV4-2	TRBJ2-7	CASSQSPQDAYEQYF
16	TRBV11-3	TRBJ2-3	CASSLGLAEITDTQYF
15	TRBV5-8	TRBJ2-5	CASSLGTGGVGTQYF
11	TRBV28	TRBJ2-7	CATKSSTEQYF
17	TRBV4-2	TRBJ2-7	CASSQEVGRGASREQYF
13	TRBV6-5	TRBJ2-5	CATTLGGGETQYF
14	TRBV6-5	TRBJ1-5	CASTGQIPNQPQHF
13	TRBV6-4	TRBJ2-5	CASRERTEETQYF
16	TRBV6-5	TRBJ2-1	CASSLGGGHSYNEQFF
13	TRBV7-9	TRBJ2-2	CASSPQGPGELFF
13	TRBV14	TRBJ2-1	CASSPTGQGGVFF
14	TRBV30	TRBJ1-3	CAWTAGGAGNTIYF
16	TRBV5-4	TRBJ1-1	CASSLGDRGSRSEAFF
15	TRBV28	TRBJ2-6	CASSLSSSGANVLTF
14	TRBV27	TRBJ1-3	CASSSGTAVGTIYF
15	TRBV7-8	TRBJ2-7	CASSLGGRGVNEQYF
13	TRBV10-3	TRBJ2-3	CAAQGAQADTQYF
15	TRBV4-1	TRBJ1-1	CASSQEEGENTEAFF
14	TRBV7-2	TRBJ2-7	CASSLGVGSPEQYF
15	TRBV25-1	TRBJ2-7	CASSDLNSLGHEQYF
16	TRBV2	TRBJ1-6	CASSATGGAKGSPLHF
14	TRBV3-1/TRBV3-2	TRBJ1-1	CASSQPGGNTEAFF
13	TRBV7-8	TRBJ2-2	CASSSTGPGELFF
17	TRBV12-1	TRBJ1-2	CASSGQARDRVGYGYTF
11	TRBV2	TRBJ1-1	CASSAGQKAFF
14	TRBV2	TRBJ2-5	CASSGQLVQETQYF
16	TRBV10-3	TRBJ2-1	CAISESGGRSYNEQFF
14	TRBV7-3	TRBJ1-6	CASSLQPGNSPLHF